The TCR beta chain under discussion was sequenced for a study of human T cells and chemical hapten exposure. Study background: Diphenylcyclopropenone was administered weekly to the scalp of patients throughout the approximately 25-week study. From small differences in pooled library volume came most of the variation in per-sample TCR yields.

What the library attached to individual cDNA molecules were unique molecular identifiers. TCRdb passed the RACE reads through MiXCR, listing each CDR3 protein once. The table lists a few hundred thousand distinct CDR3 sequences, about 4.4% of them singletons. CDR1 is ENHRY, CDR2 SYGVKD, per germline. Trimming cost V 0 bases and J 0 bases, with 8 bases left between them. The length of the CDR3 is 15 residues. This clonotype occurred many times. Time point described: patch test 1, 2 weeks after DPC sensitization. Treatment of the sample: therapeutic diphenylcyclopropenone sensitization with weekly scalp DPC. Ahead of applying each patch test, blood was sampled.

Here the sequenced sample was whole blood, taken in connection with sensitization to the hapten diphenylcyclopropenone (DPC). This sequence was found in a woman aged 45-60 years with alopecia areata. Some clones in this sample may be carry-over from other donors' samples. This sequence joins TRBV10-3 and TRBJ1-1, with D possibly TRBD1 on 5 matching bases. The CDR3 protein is CAISESGGMNTEAFF. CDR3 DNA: TGTGCCATCAGTGAGTCGGGGGGAATGAACACTGAAGCTTTCTTT.